What follows describes a single TCR beta chain. Authors' data handling: Amplification of reference gene primers was used by the study to estimate nucleated cell counts. Produced via immunoSEQ multiplex PCR; TCRdb's table is partial and in-frame only. Clonal size and the V and J genes are those of that table, whereas D and trimming came from the DNA. The sample consists of tens of thousands of clones, roughly 84% of them appearing once. The sample comes from a study of blood T cell repertoires in COVID-19. On the study more broadly: The study drew acute and convalescent COVID-19 samples from the United States, Italy and Spain.

From germline, CDR1 is SGHRS and CDR2 YFSETQ. The CDR3 runs to 18 residues. The V gene end was trimmed by 2 bases and the J gene end by 5 bases; junction bases not matched to a gene: 11. The sample was peripheral blood. The clonotype was recovered from a human donor in a cohort sampled during active COVID-19. The chain links TRBV5-1 to TRBJ2-2; 11 bases line up with TRBD2. DNA of the CDR3: TGCGCCAGCAGCTTTTTACTAGCGGGGGCCCCCAGGACCGGGGAGCTGTTTTTT. Translation gives CASSFLLAGAPRTGELFF.